These 29 T cell receptor beta chains were all obtained from the same sample, sequenced in a study of blood T cell repertoires in COVID-19. TCRdb's table, derived via immunoSEQ multiplex PCR, lists solely in-frame clones and lacks some. The repertoire holds 200,000 to 250,000 clones, roughly nine tenths seen once, with approximately 3.3% in the top ten. The sample consisted of PBMCs or T cells enriched from blood (not recorded which). These receptors originate from a woman between 50 and 59 years old in a cohort exposed to, infected with or recovered from COVID-19 (not recorded which).

This chain uses TRBV19 with TRBJ1-5; 12 bases agree with TRBD1. Losses at the gene ends were 5 bases for V and 7 bases for J; bases not matched to a gene: 3. The CDR3 is 14 amino acids. Germline CDR1 LNHDA, CDR2 SQIVND (reference sequence). CDR3: CASSPGQGAQPQHF. DNA of the CDR3: TGTGCCAGTAGTCCGGGACAGGGGGCGCAGCCCCAGCATTTT.

The rearrangement links TRBV5-1 to TRBJ2-2; 9 bases map to TRBD2. The CDR3 length is 15 residues. Germline V gene sequence: CDR1 SGHRS, CDR2 YFSETQ. The trim removed 7 bases at V and 3 bases at J, leaving 7 bases unmatched. CDR3 sequence: CASGASGADTGELFF. CDR3 nucleotides: TGCGCCAGCGGTGCTAGCGGGGCCGACACCGGGGAGCTGTTTTTT. The entire variable domain, with the rest obtained from reference TRBV5-1 and TRBJ2-2, is as follows: KAGVTQTPRYLIKTRGQQVTLSCSPISGHRSVSWYQQTPGQGLQFLFEYFSETQRNKGNFPGRFSGRQFSNSRSEMNVSTLELGDSALYLCASGASGADTGELFFGEGSRLTVL.

V and J are TRBV9 and TRBJ2-4, with D possibly being TRBD1 (6 bases). This CDR3 is 15 amino acids long. Germline V CDR1 and CDR2: SGDLS, YYNGEE. As DNA, the CDR3 is TGTACCTCAGGACAGTTCATACTAGCCAAAAACATTCAGTACTTC. It is translated as CTSGQFILAKNIQYF.

This clone has a handful of counts. This chain connects TRBV4-2 to TRBJ2-5; D not resolved. Per germline, CDR1 LGHNA and CDR2 YNFKEQ. The CDR3 has 14 amino acids. Between the trimmed V and J ends, which lost 0 bases and 2 bases, there was a span of 7 bases. DNA for the CDR3: TGTGCCAGCAGCCAAGACAGGTCTCAAGAGACCCAGTACTTC. It translates to CASSQDRSQETQYF.

The V gene is TRBV6-2 or TRBV6-3, the J gene TRBJ2-7, with D possibly being TRBD2 (5 bases). The CDR3 extends over 14 amino acids. Trimming removed 4 bases from V and 0 bases from J, with 10 bases in between. Germline CDR1 is MNHEY and CDR2 is SVGEGT. The CDR3 DNA is TGTGCCAGCAGTTGGCTGGGGAGCTCCTACGAGCAGTACTTC. The encoded protein is CASSWLGSSYEQYF.

The J gene is TRBJ2-1, the V gene TRBV11-3; D might be TRBD2 (5 bases). V shed 5 bases and J shed 0 bases, with 17 bases lying between them. Germline V gives CDR1 SGHNT, CDR2 YENEEA. CDR3 length: 17 residues. For the CDR3, the DNA is TGTGCCAGCAGCCCCAGCGGCCGGCCCAGCTCCTACAATGAGCAGTTCTTC. Its translation is CASSPSGRPSSYNEQFF.

V gene TRBV6-2 or TRBV6-3 combines with J gene TRBJ2-1, with D perhaps TRBD1 (5 bases). Germline CDR1 reads MNHEY; CDR2 reads SVGEGT. The CDR3 is made up of 13 amino acids. Trimming left V 2 bases short and J 10 bases short, with 12 bases between. CDR3 protein: CASSYTRVAEQFF. In nucleotides, the CDR3 is TGTGCCAGCAGTTACACCAGGGTAGCAGAGCAGTTCTTC.

V gene TRBV18 combines with J gene TRBJ2-1, with D perhaps matching TRBD2 (5 bases). This CDR3 has 12 amino acids. Trimming left V 5 bases short and J 13 bases short, with 15 bases between. CDR1 and CDR2 (germline): KGHSH, LQKENI. Here the CDR3 DNA reads TGTGCCAGCTCAGCTTCGAGGGAGTCTCAGTTCTTC. Translated, it gives CASSASRESQFF.

This chain connects TRBV7-6 to TRBJ1-3; 10 nucleotides line up with TRBD1. The CDR3 loop spans 16 amino acids. CDR1 SGHVS and CDR2 FNYEAQ come from the germline V gene. With 1 base clipped from V and 8 bases from J, the junction kept 8 bases outside the gene matches. CDR3 bases: TGTGCCAGCAGCTTAGGCCCGGGACAGGGGATGGACACCATATATTTT. Translation: CASSLGPGQGMDTIYF.

The CDR3 DNA reads as TGTGCCATCAGTGTTGACAGGATCTATGGCTACACCTTC. It translates to CAISVDRIYGYTF. This chain uses TRBV10-3 with TRBJ1-2, with D perhaps matching TRBD1 (6 bases). CDR1 and CDR2 (germline): ENHRY, SYGVKD. The ends were cut back, 4 bases at V and 4 bases at J, with 10 bases in the middle. This CDR3 comprises 13 residues.

This rearrangement joins TRBV5-4 to TRBJ2-7; a weak D match, TRBD2 (7 bases). V was cut by 0 bases and J by 0 bases, with 19 bases left in between. The germline V gene has CDR1 SGHNT and CDR2 YYREEE (reference sequence). The CDR3 has 18 residues. The DNA for the CDR3 is TGTGCCAGCAGCTTGGCTCGGGGCGGGGGCCGTGGCTCCTACGAGCAGTACTTC. Encoded protein: CASSLARGGGRGSYEQYF.

Only a few counts were recorded for this clone. This chain joins TRBV30 and TRBJ1-5; possibly TRBD1 for D (5 bases). The CDR3 covers 16 residues. Germline V gene lookup returns CDR1 GTSNPN and CDR2 SVGIG (reference sequence). Trimming removed 4 bases at V and 2 bases at J, with 18 bases between. The CDR3 loop reads CAWTIRGRRGNQPQHF. The CDR3 DNA is TGTGCCTGGACCATCCGGGGGAGGAGAGGCAATCAGCCCCAGCATTTT.

The chain uses TRBV6-4 and TRBJ1-6; D not certain. From germline, CDR1 is MRHNA and CDR2 SNTAGT. This CDR3 region has 14 residues. Deletions cut 4 bases from V and 9 bases from J, with 13 bases between. The CDR3 loop reads CASSAAGFASPLHF. CDR3 DNA sequence: TGTGCCAGCAGTGCGGCAGGTTTTGCTTCACCCCTCCACTTT.

The chain employs TRBV25-1 and TRBJ1-5; D gene ambiguous. The CDR3 totals 14 residues. V shed 3 bases and J shed 2 bases, with 8 bases lying between them. Germline V gene sequence: CDR1 MGHDK, CDR2 SYGVNS. The DNA of the CDR3 is TGTGCCAGCAGTGAGGAAGAGGGCAATCAGCCCCAGCATTTT. Amino acids: CASSEEEGNQPQHF.

The chain combines TRBV29-1 with TRBJ1-1, with D unresolved. The CDR3 extends over 14 amino acids. The germline V gene encodes CDR1 SQVTM and CDR2 ANQGSEA. The V end lost 6 bases, the J end lost 2 bases, and 16 bases lay between the germline ends. CDR3 coding DNA: TGCAGCGTCCTACGACCTGAACTAAACACTGAAGCTTTCTTT. This codes for CSVLRPELNTEAFF.

This rearrangement joins TRBV18 to TRBJ1-1; D unclear. This CDR3 is built from 13 residues. Germline CDR1 is KGHSH and CDR2 is LQKENI. With 5 bases removed from V and 7 bases from J, the gap between germline ends came to 14 bases. CDR3 residues: CASSAAGNFEAFF. The CDR3 DNA follows: TGTGCCAGCTCAGCGGCGGGGAACTTTGAAGCTTTCTTT.

The chain links TRBV30 to TRBJ2-1, with 11 bases that match TRBD2. After removal of 2 bases from V and 9 bases from J, the junction contained 3 bases not matched to a gene. CDR1 GTSNPN and CDR2 SVGIG come from the germline V gene (reference sequence). This CDR3 has 13 amino acids. This chain's CDR3 is CAWSRLAGREQFF. The CDR3 nucleotides are TGTGCCTGGAGTCGACTAGCGGGGCGTGAGCAGTTCTTC.

CDR3 in DNA: TGTGCCAGCAGTTTAAAGGGGGGCACAGATACGCAGTATTTT. It translates to CASSLKGGTDTQYF. The chain links TRBV27 to TRBJ2-3; TRBD1 is a possible D gene (6 bases). The germline V gene encodes CDR1 MNHEY and CDR2 SMNVEV (reference sequence). V lost 2 bases, J lost 1 base, and 7 bases lay in between. There are 14 residues in the CDR3.

The gene calls are TRBV6-5 and TRBJ1-2, with a weak D call TRBD1 (6 bases). Germline lookup yields CDR1 MNHEY and CDR2 SVGAGI. With 6 bases removed from V and 4 bases from J, the gap between germline ends came to 12 bases. The CDR3 spans 13 residues. Here the CDR3 reads CASSPDSTYGYTF. In DNA, the CDR3 is TGTGCCAGCAGCCCGGACAGTACCTATGGCTACACCTTC.

The chain carries TRBV7-3 and TRBJ2-6; D call uncertain. Germline V lookup: CDR1 SGHTA, CDR2 FQGTGA. This CDR3 region has 13 residues. V was clipped by 8 bases and J by 4 bases, with 9 bases between them. For the CDR3, the DNA is TGTGCCAGCCGACTTGGGGGGGCCAACGTCCTGACTTTC. Translation gives CASRLGGANVLTF.

In its sample, this clone was seen once. V and J are TRBV10-2 and TRBJ1-1; 7 nucleotides line up with TRBD1. Germline values: CDR1 WSHSY, CDR2 SAAADI. This CDR3 contains 16 residues. J lost 3 bases, V lost 0 bases, and 7 bases had no gene match. CDR3 region: CASSESRDRAYTEAFF. For the CDR3, the DNA is TGCGCCAGCAGTGAGTCAAGAGACAGGGCCTACACTGAAGCTTTCTTT.

The chain has TRBV7-9 and TRBJ2-1; D perhaps matches TRBD1 (6 bases). From germline, CDR1 is SEHNR and CDR2 FQNEAQ (reference sequence). The CDR3 runs 13 residues. V lost 6 bases and J 8 bases, leaving 14 bases between the germline ends. The CDR3, as DNA: TGTGCCAGCAGAGCCTCACAGGGCCATGAGCAGTTCTTC. Its protein is CASRASQGHEQFF.

In DNA, the CDR3 is TGCAGTGCTAGTTACTTGCAGGGCGGGGACACTGAAGCTTTCTTT. Translated: CSASYLQGGDTEAFF. This chain joins TRBV20-1 and TRBJ1-1; a weak D match, TRBD1 (5 bases). This CDR3 contains 15 residues. The V end lost 3 bases, the J end lost 3 bases, and 17 bases lay between the germline ends. Germline V gene lookup returns CDR1 DFQATT and CDR2 SNEGSKA (reference sequence).

In this sample, this clone turned up once. This rearrangement joins TRBV21-1 to TRBJ2-3; the D call in the table, TRBD2, was not verified against the DNA. TRBV21-1 is a pseudogene segment. This CDR3 has 17 amino acids. CDR3 sequence (DNA): TGTGCCAGCAGCAAAGAACCCTTGGGCGGGGGGACAGATACGCAGTATTTT. Encoded protein: CASSKEPLGGGTDTQYF.

The rearrangement links TRBV24-1 to TRBJ2-7, with D perhaps TRBD1 (5 bases). V lost 4 bases, J lost 7 bases, and 10 bases lay in between. The CDR3 spans 12 residues. Germline V gene data show CDR1 as KGHDR and CDR2 as SFDVKD. In DNA form, the CDR3 reads TGTGCCACCAGTGACCCCGGACAAGAGCAGTACTTC. Translated, it gives CATSDPGQEQYF.

This clone was observed a handful of times. V and J are TRBV4-2 and TRBJ1-2, with 8 bases matching TRBD1. The CDR3 totals 13 residues. Per the germline V gene, CDR1 is LGHNA and CDR2 is YNFKEQ. V shed 4 bases, J shed 7 bases, and the junction held 5 bases outside the gene matches. The CDR3 loop is CASSLRQGSGYTF. In DNA form, the CDR3 reads TGTGCCAGCAGCCTCCGACAGGGGTCTGGCTACACCTTC.

The rearrangement links TRBV4-2 to TRBJ2-3; D unresolved. The V and J ends lost 0 bases and 6 bases respectively, with 7 bases between them. CDR3 length: 13 amino acids. CDR1 is LGHNA, CDR2 YNFKEQ, per germline. CDR3 coding DNA: TGTGCCAGCAGCCAAGAACGTGAGGATACGCAGTATTTT. Its protein product is CASSQEREDTQYF.

The genes are TRBV6-5 and TRBJ1-5, with D possibly being TRBD1 (6 bases). This CDR3 comprises 15 residues. The V end was cut by 4 bases, the J end by 3 bases, with 13 bases between. Germline values: CDR1 MNHEY, CDR2 SVGAGI. CDR3 sequence reads: CASSSNQGHNQPQHF. The CDR3 DNA reads as TGTGCCAGCAGTTCAAATCAGGGACACAATCAGCCCCAGCATTTT.

This chain uses TRBV24-1 with TRBJ2-1, with a possible D match to TRBD1 (5 bases). CDR1 is KGHDR, CDR2 SFDVKD, per germline. CDR3 length: 13 residues. V shed 12 bases and J shed 8 bases, with 19 bases lying between them. Here the CDR3 reads CAGEKGRGDEQFF. CDR3 in DNA: TGTGCCGGCGAAAAGGGGCGTGGGGATGAGCAGTTCTTC.